The 21 T cell receptor beta chains below were found in one sample sequenced in a study of blood T cell repertoires in COVID-19. TCRdb's table, derived via immunoSEQ multiplex PCR, lists solely in-frame clones and lacks some. The sample consists of 85,000 to 120,000 clones, 87% of them appearing once. Sequenced input: peripheral blood. The receptor set was obtained from a man aged 50 to 59 with active COVID-19.

The CDR3 nucleotides read TGTGCCAGCAGCCAAGATTCCGCAGGGTCATGGACCCAGTACTTC. Its protein is CASSQDSAGSWTQYF. This rearrangement joins TRBV4-2 to TRBJ2-5; tentatively, D is TRBD1 (5 bases). Germline values: CDR1 LGHNA, CDR2 YNFKEQ. Between the trimmed V and J ends, which lost 0 bases and 7 bases, there was a span of 15 bases. The CDR3 has 15 residues.

The chain uses TRBV5-1 and TRBJ2-7, with D possibly being TRBD2 (5 bases). The CDR3 has 11 residues. Trimming shortened V by 5 bases and J by 4 bases, and 7 bases separated the two germline ends. The germline V gene has CDR1 SGHRS and CDR2 YFSETQ. The DNA for the CDR3 is TGCGCCAGCAGAGAGCGGTACGAGCAGTACTTC. Protein: CASRERYEQYF. The full variable domain, completed using reference TRBV5-1 and TRBJ2-7, is KAGVTQTPRYLIKTRGQQVTLSCSPISGHRSVSWYQQTPGQGLQFLFEYFSETQRNKGNFPGRFSGRQFSNSRSEMNVSTLELGDSALYLCASRERYEQYFGPGTRLTVT.

This chain links TRBV9 with TRBJ1-1, with unresolved D. This CDR3 has 14 amino acids. CDR1 and CDR2 from the germline V gene are SGDLS and YYNGEE. The ends were cut back, 2 bases at V and 2 bases at J, with 10 bases in the middle. CDR3 sequence: CASSVSARNTEAFF. The CDR3 bases are TGTGCCAGCAGCGTCTCGGCTAGAAACACTGAAGCTTTCTTT. The full variable domain, with the rest looked up from reference TRBV9 and TRBJ1-1, is DSGVTQTPKHLITATGQRVTLRCSPRSGDLSVYWYQQSLDQGLQFLIQYYNGEERAKGNILERFSAQQFPDLHSELNLSSLELGDSALYFCASSVSARNTEAFFGQGTRLTVV.

This clone occurred once. The V gene is TRBV11-2, the J gene TRBJ1-2; perhaps TRBD1 as D (5 bases). The germline CDR1 and CDR2 sequences are SGHAT and FQNNGV. This CDR3 spans 14 amino acids. The germline V and J ends were trimmed by 5 bases and 4 bases, with 14 bases remaining between them. CDR3 amino acids: CASSETGGFYGYTF. In DNA form, the CDR3 reads TGTGCCAGCAGCGAAACGGGGGGGTTCTATGGCTACACCTTC.

The rearrangement joins TRBV6-2 or TRBV6-3 to TRBJ1-5; the D gene is possibly TRBD1 (5 bases). The CDR3 length is 14 residues. Germline V gene lookup returns CDR1 MNHEY and CDR2 SVGEGT. Trimming took off 3 bases at V and 5 bases at J, with 11 bases between the two ends. The CDR3 DNA sequence: TGTGCCAGCAGTTATAACACACAGGATCAGCCCCAGCATTTT. It codes for CASSYNTQDQPQHF.

The CDR3 protein is CASSLLPEGFLEQYF. The CDR3 region has the DNA TGTGCCAGCTCACTCCTCCCGGAGGGTTTCCTCGAGCAGTACTTC. This chain links TRBV18 with TRBJ2-7, with D perhaps matching TRBD2 (6 bases). The CDR3 has 15 residues. V lost 4 bases and J 6 bases, leaving 19 bases between the germline ends. The germline CDR1 and CDR2 sequences are KGHSH and LQKENI. The complete variable domain, with remaining parts taken from reference TRBV18 and TRBJ2-7, reads NAGVMQNPRHLVRRRGQEARLRCSPMKGHSHVYWYRQLPEEGLKFMVYLQKENIIDESGMPKERFSAEFPKEGPSILRIQQVVRGDSAAYFCASSLLPEGFLEQYFGPGTRLTVT.

The rearrangement uses TRBV3-1 (or the pseudogene TRBV3-2) and TRBJ2-5, with D maybe TRBD2 (6 bases). This CDR3 spans 15 amino acids. CDR1 is LGHDT and CDR2 is YNNKEL in the germline V gene (reference sequence). V lost 0 bases and J 4 bases, leaving 12 bases between the germline ends. The CDR3 region is CASSQERDSRETQYF. CDR3 DNA: TGTGCCAGCAGCCAAGAAAGGGACTCCCGAGAGACCCAGTACTTC.

About this clone: The sample carries other DNA sequences with the same CDR3. The chain links TRBV6-1 to TRBJ1-3; D remains unclear. The germline V gene encodes CDR1 MNHNS and CDR2 SASEGT. V was shortened by 0 bases and J by 0 bases, with 12 bases between the two germline ends. The CDR3 totals 17 residues. The DNA of the CDR3 is TGTGCCAGCAGTGAAGCTCATGGAGGCAGCTCTGGAAACACCATATATTTT. Translated: CASSEAHGGSSGNTIYF.

The V call is TRBV23-1, the J call TRBJ2-2; 8 nucleotides align to TRBD2. TRBV23-1 is known as an ORF, though its function is uncertain. The V gene end was trimmed by 2 bases and the J gene end by 5 bases; junction bases not matched to a gene: 16. The CDR3 has 19 residues. The CDR3 coding sequence is TGCGCCAGCAGTCAAGGGCAGCACCTCAGCGGGGGAAAGACCGGGGAGCTGTTTTTT. Translation: CASSQGQHLSGGKTGELFF.

The rearrangement uses TRBV19 and TRBJ2-6; TRBD1 matches 9 bases. CDR1 is LNHDA and CDR2 is SQIVND in the germline V gene (reference sequence). The CDR3 extends over 17 amino acids. V dropped 7 bases and J dropped 1; count of bases not matched to a gene: 8. The CDR3: CASTPGQGWSGANVLTF. The CDR3 nucleotides read TGTGCCAGTACCCCGGGACAGGGATGGTCTGGGGCCAACGTCCTGACTTTC.

The CDR3 DNA is TGTGCCAGCAGCCTGTCGGGGAACACTGAAGCTTTCTTT. Translating it yields CASSLSGNTEAFF. This chain uses TRBV14 with TRBJ1-1; the D is unclear. Trimming took 4 bases from V and 1 from J, leaving 7 bases between them. The CDR3 consists of 13 residues. CDR1 is SGHDN, CDR2 FVKESK, per germline.

The rearrangement links TRBV5-4 to TRBJ1-2, with D possibly matching TRBD1 (5 bases). CDR1 and CDR2 (germline): SGHNT, YYREEE (reference sequence). The CDR3 runs 16 residues. Trimming took off 3 bases at V and 0 bases at J, with 15 bases between the two ends. The CDR3 loop reads CASSSGTYSANYGYTF. The CDR3 coding sequence is TGTGCCAGCAGCTCCGGGACTTATTCAGCTAACTATGGCTACACCTTC. The full variable domain, completed using reference TRBV5-4 and TRBJ1-2, is ETGVTQSPTHLIKTRGQQVTLRCSSQSGHNTVSWYQQALGQGPQFIFQYYREEENGRGNFPPRFSGLQFPNYSSELNVNALELDDSALYLCASSSGTYSANYGYTFGSGTRLTVV.

V gene TRBV10-1 combines with J gene TRBJ2-6; TRBD2 might be the D (7 bases). Trimming pared 7 bases from V and 2 bases from J, leaving 18 bases between. This CDR3 is 17 amino acids long. Germline V gives CDR1 WNHNN, CDR2 SYGVQD (reference sequence). The CDR3 coding sequence is TGCGCCAGCATCCTGCGGGGGCCTACTCCTGGGGCCAACGTCCTGACTTTC. The encoded protein is CASILRGPTPGANVLTF.

This chain connects TRBV30 to TRBJ1-5, with D possibly being TRBD1 (6 bases). The CDR3 is 14 residues long. With 2 bases removed from V and 3 bases from J, the gap between germline ends came to 11 bases. CDR1 is GTSNPN and CDR2 is SVGIG in the germline V gene (reference sequence). The CDR3 spells CAWSSDRINQPQHF. CDR3 DNA sequence: TGTGCCTGGAGTTCCGACAGGATCAATCAGCCCCAGCATTTT. Combining the CDR3 with reference TRBV30 and TRBJ1-5 gives the whole variable domain SQTIHQWPATLVQPVGSPLSLECTVEGTSNPNLYWYRQAAGRGLQLLFYSVGIGQISSEVPQNLSASRPQDRQFILSSKKLLLSDSGFYLCAWSSDRINQPQHFGDGTRLSIL.

The chain employs TRBV7-2 and TRBJ2-5; 11 nucleotides match TRBD1. CDR3 length: 15 residues. The V gene end was trimmed by 5 bases and the J gene end by 5 bases; junction bases not matched to a gene: 7. Germline lookup yields CDR1 SGHTA and CDR2 FQGNSA. CDR3 bases: TGTGCCAGCAGCAGCGGACAGGGGGCATGGGAGACCCAGTACTTC. Translation: CASSSGQGAWETQYF.

The chain links TRBV11-3 to TRBJ2-1; 12 positions agree with TRBD2. The CDR3 is 16 amino acids. J lost 12 bases, V lost 5 bases, and 14 bases had no gene match. From germline, CDR1 is SGHNT and CDR2 YENEEA. The DNA for the CDR3 is TGTGCCAGCAGCGTCAGGGACCCTAGCGGGGGGGCCACGCAGTTCTTC. It translates to CASSVRDPSGGATQFF.

This chain uses TRBV27 with TRBJ1-2; D unresolved. V was pared by 0 bases and J by 5 bases, with 10 bases between. The CDR3 is made up of 14 amino acids. The germline gives CDR1 MNHEY, CDR2 SMNVEV (reference sequence). The DNA for the CDR3 is TGTGCCAGCAGTTTATCCGCGGGTGCTTATGGCTACACCTTC. It yields the protein CASSLSAGAYGYTF.

The J gene is TRBJ1-4, the V gene TRBV18; 7 bases are a match to TRBD1. V shed 2 bases and J 2 bases; nucleotides not matched to a gene: 5. Germline CDR1 is KGHSH and CDR2 is LQKENI. CDR3 length: 16 amino acids. The CDR3 region has the DNA TGTGCCAGCTCACCAGGACAGGCGGGCACTAATGAAAAACTGTTTTTT. Its protein is CASSPGQAGTNEKLFF.

This rearrangement joins TRBV20-1 to TRBJ1-1, with D possibly TRBD1 on 5 matching bases. V dropped 3 bases and J dropped 0 bases, with 17 bases sitting between them. CDR3 size: 16 residues. Germline V gives CDR1 DFQATT, CDR2 SNEGSKA (reference sequence). CDR3 sequence reads: CSASILAGIMNTEAFF. The CDR3, as DNA: TGCAGTGCTAGTATATTGGCAGGGATCATGAACACTGAAGCTTTCTTT.

The chain is built from TRBV6-6 and TRBJ1-1, with D perhaps TRBD1 (6 bases). V dropped 7 bases and J dropped 10 bases, with 16 bases sitting between them. The germline CDR1 and CDR2 sequences are MNHNY and SVGAGI (reference sequence). The CDR3 has 12 residues. The CDR3 loop reads CASISKQGRAFF. CDR3 nucleotides: TGTGCCAGCATTTCAAAACAGGGAAGAGCTTTCTTT.

V gene TRBV30 combines with J gene TRBJ1-6; TRBD1 matches 8 bases. Germline V CDR1 and CDR2: GTSNPN, SVGIG (reference sequence). The CDR3 is made up of 16 amino acids. V gave up 2 bases and J gave up 5 bases; unmatched junction bases: 8. The CDR3 here is CAWSSPGTGHNSPLHF. In DNA form, the CDR3 reads TGTGCCTGGAGTTCCCCGGGGACAGGCCATAATTCACCCCTCCACTTT.